This TCR beta chain appears in the sequencing data of a study of quantifying T cell responses using KT2 cells. Study at large: cDNA was made from DNase-treated RNA using alpha and beta constant primers. Under optimum conditions, T4 ligation efficiency was estimated at more than 9.5%.

A single-stranded UMI oligo with SP2 sequence was ligated to cDNA 3' ends. An equimolar mix of RC1.1 and RC1.2 primed the beta chain across TRBC1 and TRBC2. Separate processing of TCR alpha and beta chains began at the second PCR. TCRdb processed the UMI-ligation and nested PCR reads anew with MiXCR; each CDR3 protein has one entry. This table has 40,000 to 55,000 distinct CDR3 sequences, around a tenth appearing once. The sample holds a few counts of this clonotype. Unfractionated PBMC were spiked with known numbers of KT2 clone cells. The CDR3 length is 16 residues. Looked up from germline, CDR1 is LNHDA and CDR2 is SQIVND (reference sequence). J gave up 1 base and V 5 bases, and 4 bases lay outside the gene matches.

The clonotype was recovered from a human donor. The gene calls are TRBV19 and TRBJ2-1; 11 nucleotides match TRBD2. Sequenced input: PBMCs spiked with cells of the T cell clone KT2. CDR3 region: CASSPLAGGSYNEQFF. The CDR3 DNA reads TGTGCCAGTAGTCCCCTAGCGGGGGGATCCTACAATGAGCAGTTCTTC.